This TCR beta chain was profiled in a study of shared clonotypes between healthy human individuals. Sequencing used immunoSEQ multiplex PCR; TCRdb keeps in-frame clones, though not all of them. Of over a million clones listed, roughly 74% were seen once; the top ten hold 0.5% to 0.6%. Healthy and HIV-negative, the adult donors had no recent acute infections or vaccinations. CD4+ cell separation produced CD45RA+ naive and CD45RA-negative memory subsets. As to this clone: Its antigen is currently unknown.

Notes on the study in general: The generation probabilities recorded for non-shared clonotypes fell below those of clonotypes shared by all four donors. Naive subsets usually exceeded memory subsets in estimated richness.

This CDR3 comprises 14 residues. Trimming removed 3 bases from V and 1 base from J, with 9 bases in between. CDR1 SGHNT and CDR2 YYREEE come from the germline V gene (reference sequence). This chain joins TRBV5-4 and TRBJ2-3; D is unresolved. Sequenced: memory CD4+ T cells from PBMCs. Indicated subset: CD45RA-negative fraction. The source of this sequence is a young man in good health. Some clones in this sample may be carry-over from other donors' samples. In DNA form, the CDR3 reads TGTGCCAGCAGCTCGAGTCGGGGCACAGATACGCAGTATTTT. This sequence encodes CASSSSRGTDTQYF.